These T cell receptor beta chains were read from a single sample in a study of T cell repertoires in cytomegalovirus infection. TCRdb re-analysed the reads in MiXCR, keeping a single row per CDR3 protein. Of 150,000 to 200,000 distinct CDR3 sequences in the sample, 17% were seen once. The specimen sequenced was CD8+ T cells from PBMCs. The source is a human donor in good health (CMV status not recorded). Some clones in this sample may be carry-over from other donors' samples. Both conserved end residues are trimmed from each CDR3. The order of the fields is CDR3 protein, D gene, J gene, V gene, clone size. D genes are given only for firm matches. Expanded clones get a size class; other rows say once, few or many, or leave the size out.

cdr3_aa: ASSQGLAKKYEQY
d_call: TRBD2
j_call: TRBJ2-7
v_call: TRBV6-2/TRBV6-3
clone_size: few

cdr3_aa: ASSVVQMSAEAF
d_call: -
j_call: TRBJ1-1
v_call: TRBV6-6
clone_size: few

cdr3_aa: ASSIERSVTRGAF
d_call: -
j_call: TRBJ1-1
v_call: TRBV19
clone_size: -

cdr3_aa: ASSYRTTAYNEQF
d_call: -
j_call: TRBJ2-1
v_call: TRBV6-2/TRBV6-3
clone_size: -

cdr3_aa: ASSRQGRDGYT
d_call: TRBD1
j_call: TRBJ1-2
v_call: TRBV7-9
clone_size: -

cdr3_aa: ASSLDTSLNEAF
d_call: -
j_call: TRBJ1-1
v_call: TRBV12-3/TRBV12-4
clone_size: -

cdr3_aa: AISEFLQGGSYEQY
d_call: -
j_call: TRBJ2-7
v_call: TRBV10-3
clone_size: -

cdr3_aa: ATSQPQEVPLLF
d_call: -
j_call: TRBJ2-2
v_call: TRBV24-1
clone_size: -

cdr3_aa: ASSLGKGGMNTEAF
d_call: -
j_call: TRBJ1-1
v_call: TRBV7-2
clone_size: -

cdr3_aa: ASSQLLADDNEQF
d_call: TRBD2
j_call: TRBJ2-1
v_call: TRBV4-3
clone_size: few

cdr3_aa: SARDHPGDTGELF
d_call: -
j_call: TRBJ2-2
v_call: TRBV20-1
clone_size: -

cdr3_aa: ASSLGAGAGGYT
d_call: -
j_call: TRBJ1-2
v_call: TRBV5-1
clone_size: -

cdr3_aa: ASSWDYTGELF
d_call: -
j_call: TRBJ2-2
v_call: TRBV6-2/TRBV6-3
clone_size: once

cdr3_aa: ASSPSWEGTT
d_call: -
j_call: TRBJ1-2
v_call: TRBV7-9
clone_size: few

cdr3_aa: ASSYSSRNGYT
d_call: -
j_call: TRBJ1-2
v_call: TRBV6-6
clone_size: few

cdr3_aa: ATSRAAGGLNEQY
d_call: TRBD1
j_call: TRBJ2-7
v_call: TRBV15
clone_size: -

cdr3_aa: ASSLNVRGETQY
d_call: -
j_call: TRBJ2-5
v_call: TRBV27
clone_size: -

cdr3_aa: ASSLARGRGRELF
d_call: TRBD2
j_call: TRBJ2-2
v_call: TRBV7-2
clone_size: many

cdr3_aa: ASSHGGSYEQY
d_call: -
j_call: TRBJ2-7
v_call: TRBV7-1
clone_size: -

cdr3_aa: ASSSKYSNQPQH
d_call: -
j_call: TRBJ1-5
v_call: TRBV18
clone_size: once

cdr3_aa: ASSSLQPQH
d_call: -
j_call: TRBJ1-5
v_call: TRBV9
clone_size: few

cdr3_aa: ASSYRGVPFEQY
d_call: TRBD2
j_call: TRBJ2-7
v_call: TRBV11-2
clone_size: -

cdr3_aa: ASSASRVGYT
d_call: -
j_call: TRBJ1-2
v_call: TRBV7-6
clone_size: few

cdr3_aa: ASSPHPSGEEQF
d_call: -
j_call: TRBJ2-1
v_call: TRBV7-9
clone_size: -

cdr3_aa: SARPDRTWGPYNEQF
d_call: -
j_call: TRBJ2-1
v_call: TRBV20-1
clone_size: -

cdr3_aa: ASQDREAGELF
d_call: -
j_call: TRBJ2-2
v_call: TRBV6-4
clone_size: -

cdr3_aa: ASSQVRSGSGHEQF
d_call: TRBD2
j_call: TRBJ2-1
v_call: TRBV14
clone_size: few

cdr3_aa: ASSTGGVGSNEQF
d_call: -
j_call: TRBJ2-1
v_call: TRBV7-6
clone_size: -

cdr3_aa: ASSLSRGARGNTIY
d_call: -
j_call: TRBJ1-3
v_call: TRBV28
clone_size: -

cdr3_aa: ASSLIVRASYEQY
d_call: -
j_call: TRBJ2-7
v_call: TRBV28
clone_size: -

cdr3_aa: SAPAVYSHNEQF
d_call: -
j_call: TRBJ2-1
v_call: TRBV20-1
clone_size: -

cdr3_aa: ASSYGISSSPLH
d_call: -
j_call: TRBJ1-6
v_call: TRBV6-2/TRBV6-3
clone_size: -

cdr3_aa: ASSQGTELDNEQF
d_call: -
j_call: TRBJ2-1
v_call: TRBV4-3
clone_size: -

cdr3_aa: ASSQAGVSNQPQH
d_call: -
j_call: TRBJ1-5
v_call: TRBV4-1
clone_size: -

cdr3_aa: ASSENTGELF
d_call: -
j_call: TRBJ2-2
v_call: TRBV12-3/TRBV12-4
clone_size: few

cdr3_aa: ASSLGEGLLSYEQY
d_call: -
j_call: TRBJ2-7
v_call: TRBV7-9
clone_size: -

cdr3_aa: ASRSLQGANEKLF
d_call: -
j_call: TRBJ1-4
v_call: TRBV27
clone_size: few

cdr3_aa: ASSFNSATEAF
d_call: -
j_call: TRBJ1-1
v_call: TRBV7-6
clone_size: -

cdr3_aa: SARLRETRLETQY
d_call: TRBD2
j_call: TRBJ2-5
v_call: TRBV20-1
clone_size: -

cdr3_aa: ASSLKAVWGGNTIY
d_call: -
j_call: TRBJ1-3
v_call: TRBV7-8
clone_size: -

cdr3_aa: ASSSWVTGLTEAF
d_call: -
j_call: TRBJ1-1
v_call: TRBV6-2/TRBV6-3
clone_size: -

cdr3_aa: ASNPEGMDEQF
d_call: -
j_call: TRBJ2-1
v_call: TRBV6-1
clone_size: -

cdr3_aa: ASKSGLFVEQY
d_call: -
j_call: TRBJ2-7
v_call: TRBV28
clone_size: few

cdr3_aa: ASSLVWNPGELF
d_call: -
j_call: TRBJ2-2
v_call: TRBV7-2
clone_size: few

cdr3_aa: ASSLDASSGNTIY
d_call: -
j_call: TRBJ1-3
v_call: TRBV7-9
clone_size: -